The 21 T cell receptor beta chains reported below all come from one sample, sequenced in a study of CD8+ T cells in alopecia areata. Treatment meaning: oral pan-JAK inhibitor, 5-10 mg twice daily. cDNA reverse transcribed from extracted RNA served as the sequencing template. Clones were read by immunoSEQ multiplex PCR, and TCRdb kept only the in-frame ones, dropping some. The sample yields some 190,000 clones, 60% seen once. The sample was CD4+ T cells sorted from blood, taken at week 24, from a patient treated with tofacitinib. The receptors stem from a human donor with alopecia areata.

CDR3 sequence: CSDFRGPGYGYTF. In nucleotides, the CDR3 is TGCAGCGACTTCAGGGGGCCTGGATATGGCTACACCTTC. The V gene is TRBV29-1, the J gene TRBJ1-2; 8 positions match TRBD1. CDR3 length: 13 residues. CDR1 and CDR2 (germline): SQVTM, ANQGSEA. The ends lost 7 bases at V and 5 bases at J; junction bases unmatched: 9.

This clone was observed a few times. The CDR3 is CASSQETDGTGELFF. The CDR3 DNA reads as TGCGCCAGCAGCCAAGAAACAGACGGCACCGGGGAGCTGTTTTTT. The V call is TRBV4-1, the J call TRBJ2-2; D unresolved. V was cut by 0 bases and J by 4 bases, with 9 bases left in between. There are 15 residues in the CDR3. Germline V gene data show CDR1 as MGHRA and CDR2 as YSYEKL.

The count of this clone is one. The CDR3 DNA reads TGTGCCAGTAGTATAACAGGTGTTGGCTACACCTTC. Protein: CASSITGVGYTF. The V and J genes are TRBV19 and TRBJ1-2; maybe TRBD1 (5 bases). Between the trimmed V and J ends, which lost 2 bases and 7 bases, there was a span of 8 bases. The CDR3 consists of 12 residues. Germline CDR1 reads LNHDA; CDR2 reads SQIVND (reference sequence). Combining the CDR3 with reference TRBV19 and TRBJ1-2 gives the whole variable domain DGGITQSPKYLFRKEGQNVTLSCEQNLNHDAMYWYRQDPGQGLRLIYYSQIVNDFQKGDIAEGYSVSREKKESFPLTVTSAQKNPTAFYLCASSITGVGYTFGSGTRLTVV.

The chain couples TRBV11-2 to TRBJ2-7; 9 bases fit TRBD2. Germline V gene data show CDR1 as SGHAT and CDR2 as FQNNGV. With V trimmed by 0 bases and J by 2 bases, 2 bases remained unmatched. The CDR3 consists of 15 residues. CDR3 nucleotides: TGTGCCAGCAGCTTAGAAAGCGGGGGGCCCTACGAGCAGTACTTC. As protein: CASSLESGGPYEQYF.

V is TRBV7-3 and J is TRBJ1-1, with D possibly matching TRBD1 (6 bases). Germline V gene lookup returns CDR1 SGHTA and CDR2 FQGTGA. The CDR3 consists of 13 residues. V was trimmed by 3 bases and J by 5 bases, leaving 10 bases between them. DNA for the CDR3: TGTGCCAGCAGCTTGGGGGCGGGAACTGAAGCTTTCTTT. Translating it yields CASSLGAGTEAFF.

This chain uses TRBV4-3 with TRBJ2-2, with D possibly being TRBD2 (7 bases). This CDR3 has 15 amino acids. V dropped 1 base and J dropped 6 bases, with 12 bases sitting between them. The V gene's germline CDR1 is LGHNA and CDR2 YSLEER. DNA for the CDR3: TGCGCCAGCAGCCAAGGTCTCGGGGGGCCCGGGGAGCTGTTTTTT. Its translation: CASSQGLGGPGELFF.

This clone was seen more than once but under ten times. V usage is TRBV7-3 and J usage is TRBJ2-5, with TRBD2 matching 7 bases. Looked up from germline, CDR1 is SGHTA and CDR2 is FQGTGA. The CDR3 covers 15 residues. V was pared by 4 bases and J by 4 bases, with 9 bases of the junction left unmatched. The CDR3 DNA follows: TGTGCCAGCAGCTCCTCCTCGGGGAGGGGAGAGACCCAGTACTTC. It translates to CASSSSSGRGETQYF.

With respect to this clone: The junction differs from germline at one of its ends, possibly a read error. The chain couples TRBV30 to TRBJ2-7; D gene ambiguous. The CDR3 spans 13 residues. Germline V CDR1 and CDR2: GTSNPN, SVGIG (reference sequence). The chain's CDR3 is CAWSPQGNYEQYF. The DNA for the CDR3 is TGTGCCTGGAGCCCCCAAGGGAACTACGAGCAATACTTC.

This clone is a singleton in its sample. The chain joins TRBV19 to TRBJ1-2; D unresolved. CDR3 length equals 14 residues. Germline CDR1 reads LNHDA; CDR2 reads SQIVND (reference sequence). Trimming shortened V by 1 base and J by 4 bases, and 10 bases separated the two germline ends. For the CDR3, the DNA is TGTGCCAGTAGTATAGTTTCAGATGCCTATGGCTACACCTTC. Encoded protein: CASSIVSDAYGYTF.

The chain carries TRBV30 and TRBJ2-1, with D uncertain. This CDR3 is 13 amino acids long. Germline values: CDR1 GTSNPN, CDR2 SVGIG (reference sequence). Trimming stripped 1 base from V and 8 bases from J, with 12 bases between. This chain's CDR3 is CAWSDQTPHEQFF. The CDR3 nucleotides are TGTGCCTGGAGTGACCAGACGCCCCATGAGCAGTTCTTC.

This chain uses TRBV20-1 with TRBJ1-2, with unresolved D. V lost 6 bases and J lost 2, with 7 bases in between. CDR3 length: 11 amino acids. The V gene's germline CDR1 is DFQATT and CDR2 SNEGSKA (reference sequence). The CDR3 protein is CSAGGNYGYTF. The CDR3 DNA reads TGCAGTGCGGGAGGGAACTATGGCTACACCTTC.

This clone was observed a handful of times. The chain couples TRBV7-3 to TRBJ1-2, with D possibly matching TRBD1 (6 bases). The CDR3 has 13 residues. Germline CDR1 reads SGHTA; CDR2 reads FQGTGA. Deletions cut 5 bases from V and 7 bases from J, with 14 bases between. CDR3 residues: CASSPTGNGGYTF. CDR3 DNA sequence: TGTGCCAGCAGCCCGACAGGCAATGGTGGCTACACCTTC.

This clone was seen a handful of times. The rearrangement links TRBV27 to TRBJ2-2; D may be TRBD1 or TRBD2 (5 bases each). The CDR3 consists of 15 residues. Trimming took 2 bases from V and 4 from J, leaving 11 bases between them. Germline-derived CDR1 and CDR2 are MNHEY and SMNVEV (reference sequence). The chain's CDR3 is CASSLRGYGTGELFF. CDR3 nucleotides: TGTGCCAGCAGTTTACGGGGCTATGGCACCGGGGAGCTGTTTTTT.

The CDR3 coding sequence is TGCAGCGTTAGGGCTGGGGCCAACGTCCTGACTTTC. Translation: CSVRAGANVLTF. The chain combines TRBV29-1 with TRBJ2-6, with D uncertain. This CDR3 contains 12 residues. With 5 bases removed from V and 2 bases from J, the gap between germline ends came to 4 bases. CDR1 is SQVTM and CDR2 is ANQGSEA in the germline V gene.

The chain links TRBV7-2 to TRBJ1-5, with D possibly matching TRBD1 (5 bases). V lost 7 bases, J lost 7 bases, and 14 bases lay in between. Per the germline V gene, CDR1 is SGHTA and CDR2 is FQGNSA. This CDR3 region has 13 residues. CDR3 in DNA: TGTGCCAGCAACGACAGAGCCGGGCAGCCCCAGCATTTT. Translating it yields CASNDRAGQPQHF.

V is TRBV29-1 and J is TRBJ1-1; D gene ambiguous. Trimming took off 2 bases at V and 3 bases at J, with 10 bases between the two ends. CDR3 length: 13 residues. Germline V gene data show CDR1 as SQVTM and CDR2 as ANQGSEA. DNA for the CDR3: TGCAGCGTTGAATCTTCCCCGGACACTGAAGCTTTCTTT. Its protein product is CSVESSPDTEAFF.

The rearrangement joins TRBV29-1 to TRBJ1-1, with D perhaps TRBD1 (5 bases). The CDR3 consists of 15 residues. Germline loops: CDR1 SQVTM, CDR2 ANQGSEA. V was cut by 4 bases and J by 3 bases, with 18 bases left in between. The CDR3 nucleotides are TGCAGCGTTGGGAGGGGCCGGGTTGAATACACTGAAGCTTTCTTT. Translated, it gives CSVGRGRVEYTEAFF.

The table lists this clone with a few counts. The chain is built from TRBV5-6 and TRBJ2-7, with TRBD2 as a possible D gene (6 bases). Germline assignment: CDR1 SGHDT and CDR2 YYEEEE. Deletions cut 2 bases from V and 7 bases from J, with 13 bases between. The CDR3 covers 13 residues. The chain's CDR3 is CASSFAGKEEQYF. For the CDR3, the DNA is TGTGCCAGCAGCTTCGCGGGGAAGGAGGAGCAGTACTTC.

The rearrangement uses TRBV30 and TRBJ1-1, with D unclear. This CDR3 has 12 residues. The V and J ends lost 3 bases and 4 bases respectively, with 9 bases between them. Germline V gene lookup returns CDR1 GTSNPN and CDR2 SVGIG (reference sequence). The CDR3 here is CAWSGRSTEAFF. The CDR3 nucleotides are TGTGCCTGGAGCGGACGTTCCACTGAAGCTTTCTTT. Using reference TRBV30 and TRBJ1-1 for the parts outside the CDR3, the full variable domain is SQTIHQWPATLVQPVGSPLSLECTVEGTSNPNLYWYRQAAGRGLQLLFYSVGIGQISSEVPQNLSASRPQDRQFILSSKKLLLSDSGFYLCAWSGRSTEAFFGQGTRLTVV.

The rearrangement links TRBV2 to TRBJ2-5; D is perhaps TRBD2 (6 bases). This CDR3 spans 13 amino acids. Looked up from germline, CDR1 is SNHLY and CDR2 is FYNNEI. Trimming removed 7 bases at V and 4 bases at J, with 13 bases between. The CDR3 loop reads CASTAGIGETQYF. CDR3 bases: TGTGCCAGCACGGCGGGGATAGGAGAGACCCAGTACTTC. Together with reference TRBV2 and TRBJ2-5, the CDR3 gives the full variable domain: EPEVTQTPSHQVTQMGQEVILRCVPISNHLYFYWYRQILGQKVEFLVSFYNNEISEKSEIFDDQFSVERPDGSNFTLKIRSTKLEDSAMYFCASTAGIGETQYFGPGTRLLVL.

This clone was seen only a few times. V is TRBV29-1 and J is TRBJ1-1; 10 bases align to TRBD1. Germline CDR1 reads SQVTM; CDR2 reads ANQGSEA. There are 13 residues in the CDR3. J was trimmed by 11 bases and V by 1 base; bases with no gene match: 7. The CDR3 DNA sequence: TGCAGCGTTGAAGGGACAGGGGGAGTCGGGGCTTTCTTT. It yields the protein CSVEGTGGVGAFF.